The TCR beta chain described here comes from a study of PD-1 blockade in classical Hodgkin lymphoma. General study findings and limits: Newly diagnosed patients were said to have less baseline TCR diversity than healthy donors did. After ASCT, patients who started nivolumab under 1 year later were excluded. CD4+ TCR diversity climbed significantly by C4D1, unlike CD8+ TCR diversity. For complete responders, baseline diversity was comparable to that of newly diagnosed patients.

The table came from immunoSEQ multiplex PCR; TCRdb's copy has only in-frame clones and leaves some out. The sample includes 20,000 to 30,000 clones, around 64% of them seen just once. Brentuximab vedotin exposure varied, and every patient relapsed after autologous stem cell transplantation. V was pared by 0 bases and J by 5 bases, with 13 bases between. The V gene's germline CDR1 is MNHEY and CDR2 SVGAGI. The length of the CDR3 is 15 residues. A word on this clone: Its antigen remains unidentified.

This material consisted of peripheral blood mononuclear cells (PBMCs), taken before the second cycle of nivolumab. This chain connects TRBV6-5 to TRBJ2-5; perhaps TRBD2 as D (6 bases). This receptor was taken from a human donor with classical Hodgkin lymphoma. The CDR3 region has the DNA TGTGCCAGCAGTTACTCGAGCGGGCCCTCGGAGACCCAGTACTTC. Its protein is CASSYSSGPSETQYF.